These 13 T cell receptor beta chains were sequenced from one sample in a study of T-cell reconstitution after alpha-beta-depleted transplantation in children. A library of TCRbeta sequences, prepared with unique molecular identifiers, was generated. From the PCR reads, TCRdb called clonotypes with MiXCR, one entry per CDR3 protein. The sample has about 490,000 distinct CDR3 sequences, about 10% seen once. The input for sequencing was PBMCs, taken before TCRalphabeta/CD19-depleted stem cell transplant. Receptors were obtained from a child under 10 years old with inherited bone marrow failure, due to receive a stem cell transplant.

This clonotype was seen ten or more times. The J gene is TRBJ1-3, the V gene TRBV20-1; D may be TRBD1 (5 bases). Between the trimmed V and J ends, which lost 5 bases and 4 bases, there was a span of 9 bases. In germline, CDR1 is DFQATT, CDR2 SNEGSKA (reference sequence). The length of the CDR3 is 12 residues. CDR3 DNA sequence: TGCAGTGCTGGCGCAGGGGGAAACACCATATATTTT. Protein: CSAGAGGNTIYF.

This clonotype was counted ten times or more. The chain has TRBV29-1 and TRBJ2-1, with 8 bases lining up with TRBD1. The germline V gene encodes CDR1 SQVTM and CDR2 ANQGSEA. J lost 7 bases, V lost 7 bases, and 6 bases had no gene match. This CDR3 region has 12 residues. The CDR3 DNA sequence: TGCAGCGCCCTCAGGGGGCAGAATGAGCAGTTCTTC. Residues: CSALRGQNEQFF.

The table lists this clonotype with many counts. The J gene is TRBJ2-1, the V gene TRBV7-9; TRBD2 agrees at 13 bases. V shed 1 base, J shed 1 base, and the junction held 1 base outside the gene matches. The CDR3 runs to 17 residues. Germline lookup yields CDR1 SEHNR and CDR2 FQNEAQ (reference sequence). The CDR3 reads CASSLGTSGRSYNEQFF. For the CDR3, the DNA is TGTGCCAGCAGCTTAGGGACTAGCGGGAGATCCTACAATGAGCAGTTCTTC.

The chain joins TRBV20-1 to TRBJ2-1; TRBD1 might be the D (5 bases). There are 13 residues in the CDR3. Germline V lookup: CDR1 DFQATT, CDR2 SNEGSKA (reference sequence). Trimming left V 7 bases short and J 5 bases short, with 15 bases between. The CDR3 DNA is TGCAGTGTCCAGAGTGGGGCGGACAATGAGCAGTTCTTC. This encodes CSVQSGADNEQFF.

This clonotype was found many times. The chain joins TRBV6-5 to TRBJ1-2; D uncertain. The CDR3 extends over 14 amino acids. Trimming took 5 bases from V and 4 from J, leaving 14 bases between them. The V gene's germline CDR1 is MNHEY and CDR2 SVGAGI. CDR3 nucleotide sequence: TGTGCCAGCAGTCACCCGCAGTCCGGCTATGGCTACACCTTC. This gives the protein CASSHPQSGYGYTF.

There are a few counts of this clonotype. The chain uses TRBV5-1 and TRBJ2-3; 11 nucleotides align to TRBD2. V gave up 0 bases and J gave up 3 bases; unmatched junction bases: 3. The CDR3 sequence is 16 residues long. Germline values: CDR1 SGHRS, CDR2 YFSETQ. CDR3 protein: CASSLVLAGGTDTQYF. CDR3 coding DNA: TGCGCCAGCAGCTTGGTTCTAGCGGGAGGAACAGATACGCAGTATTTT.

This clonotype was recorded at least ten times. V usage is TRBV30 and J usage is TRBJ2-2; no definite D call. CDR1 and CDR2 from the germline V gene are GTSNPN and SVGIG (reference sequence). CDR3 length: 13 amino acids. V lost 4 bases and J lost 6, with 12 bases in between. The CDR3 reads CAWIPLPPGELFF. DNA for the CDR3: TGTGCCTGGATTCCTCTCCCGCCCGGGGAGCTGTTTTTT.

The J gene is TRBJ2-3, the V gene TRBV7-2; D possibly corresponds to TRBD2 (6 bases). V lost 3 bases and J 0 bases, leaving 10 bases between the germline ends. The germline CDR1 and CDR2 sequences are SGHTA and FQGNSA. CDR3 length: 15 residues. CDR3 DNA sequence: TGTGCCAGCAGCTTCCCGGGACTTAGCACAGATACGCAGTATTTT. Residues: CASSFPGLSTDTQYF.

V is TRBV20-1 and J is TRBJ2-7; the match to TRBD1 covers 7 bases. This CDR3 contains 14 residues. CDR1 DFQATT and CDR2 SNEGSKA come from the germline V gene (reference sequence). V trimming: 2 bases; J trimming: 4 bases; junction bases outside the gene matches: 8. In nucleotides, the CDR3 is TGCAGTGCTAGACTCCCGGGACAGAGGTACGAGCAGTACTTC. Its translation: CSARLPGQRYEQYF.

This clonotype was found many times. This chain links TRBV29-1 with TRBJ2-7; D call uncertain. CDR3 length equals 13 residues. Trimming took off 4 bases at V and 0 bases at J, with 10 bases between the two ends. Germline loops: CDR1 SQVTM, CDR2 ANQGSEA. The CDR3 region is CSVVVRASYEQYF. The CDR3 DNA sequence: TGCAGCGTTGTGGTCAGAGCCTCCTACGAGCAGTACTTC.

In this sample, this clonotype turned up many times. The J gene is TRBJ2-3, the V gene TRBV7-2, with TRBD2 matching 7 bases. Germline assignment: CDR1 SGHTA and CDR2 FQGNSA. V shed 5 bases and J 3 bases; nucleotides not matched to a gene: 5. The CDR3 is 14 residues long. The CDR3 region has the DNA TGTGCCAGCAGCCGTCGTAGCGGGACAGATACGCAGTATTTT. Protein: CASSRRSGTDTQYF.

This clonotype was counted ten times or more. In nucleotides, the CDR3 is TGTGCCAGCAGCTTAGGTGGCTACAACACAGATACGCAGTATTTT. It specifies CASSLGGYNTDTQYF. The chain links TRBV13 to TRBJ2-3; D is uncertain. V lost 0 bases and J 2 bases, leaving 9 bases between the germline ends. Germline V CDR1 and CDR2: PRHDT, FYEKMQ (reference sequence). This CDR3 is 15 amino acids long. The full variable domain, its missing parts supplied by reference TRBV13 and TRBJ2-3, is AAGVIQSPRHLIKEKRETATLKCYPIPRHDTVYWYQQGPGQDPQFLISFYEKMQSDKGSIPDRFSAQQFSDYHSELNMSSLELGDSALYFCASSLGGYNTDTQYFGPGTRLTVL.

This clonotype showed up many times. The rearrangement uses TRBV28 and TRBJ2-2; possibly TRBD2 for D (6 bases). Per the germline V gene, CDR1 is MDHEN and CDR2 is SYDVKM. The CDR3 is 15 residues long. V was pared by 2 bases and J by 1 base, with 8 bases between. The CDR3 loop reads CASSLGTENTGELFF. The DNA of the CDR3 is TGTGCCAGCAGTTTAGGGACTGAGAACACCGGGGAGCTGTTTTTT.